Given below is one TCR beta chain in context. Produced via immunoSEQ multiplex PCR; TCRdb's table is partial and in-frame only. The sample consists of 160,000 or so clones, over 85% of them appearing once. This entry is derived from a study of control samples from healthy donors and cancer patients. The source material was blood. This TCR was recovered from a woman between 40 and 50 years old in good health.

The CDR3 region is CASSEDTGPAYEQYF. The DNA of the CDR3 is TGTGCCAGCAGTGAAGACACAGGTCCAGCCTACGAGCAGTACTTC. This rearrangement joins TRBV6-1 to TRBJ2-7; tentatively, D is TRBD1 (5 bases). The CDR3 consists of 15 residues. Germline assignment: CDR1 MNHNS and CDR2 SASEGT. V dropped 1 base and J dropped 2 bases, with 12 bases sitting between them.